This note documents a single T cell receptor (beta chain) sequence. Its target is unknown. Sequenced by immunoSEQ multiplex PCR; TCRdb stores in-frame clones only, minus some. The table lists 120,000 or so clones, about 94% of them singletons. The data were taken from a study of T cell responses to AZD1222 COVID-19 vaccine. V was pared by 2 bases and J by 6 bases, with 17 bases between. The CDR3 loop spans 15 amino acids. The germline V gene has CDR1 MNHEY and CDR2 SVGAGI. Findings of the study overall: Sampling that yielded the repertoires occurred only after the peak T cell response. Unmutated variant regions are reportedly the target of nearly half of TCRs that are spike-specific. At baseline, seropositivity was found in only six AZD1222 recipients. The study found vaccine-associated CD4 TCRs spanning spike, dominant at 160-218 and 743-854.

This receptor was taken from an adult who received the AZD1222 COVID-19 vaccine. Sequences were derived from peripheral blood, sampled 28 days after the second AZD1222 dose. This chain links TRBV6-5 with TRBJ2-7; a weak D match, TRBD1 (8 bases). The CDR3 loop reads CASSYQEHRGGEQYF. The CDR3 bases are TGTGCCAGCAGTTACCAGGAACACAGGGGGGGCGAGCAGTACTTC.